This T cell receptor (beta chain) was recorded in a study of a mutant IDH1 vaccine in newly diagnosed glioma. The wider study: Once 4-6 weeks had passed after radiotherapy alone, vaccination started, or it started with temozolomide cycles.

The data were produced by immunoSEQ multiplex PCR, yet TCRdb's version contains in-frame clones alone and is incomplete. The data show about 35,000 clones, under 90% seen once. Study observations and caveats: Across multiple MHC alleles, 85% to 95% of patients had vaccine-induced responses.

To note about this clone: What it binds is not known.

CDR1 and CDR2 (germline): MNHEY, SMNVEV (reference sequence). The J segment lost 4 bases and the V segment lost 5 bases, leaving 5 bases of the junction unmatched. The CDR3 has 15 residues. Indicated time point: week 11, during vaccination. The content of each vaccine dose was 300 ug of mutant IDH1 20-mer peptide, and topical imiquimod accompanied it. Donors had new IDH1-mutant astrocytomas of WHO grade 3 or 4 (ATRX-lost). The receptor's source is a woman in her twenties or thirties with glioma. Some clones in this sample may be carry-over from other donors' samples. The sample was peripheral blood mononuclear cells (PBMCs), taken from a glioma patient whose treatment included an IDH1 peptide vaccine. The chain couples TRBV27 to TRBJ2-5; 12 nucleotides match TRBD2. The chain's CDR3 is CASSPGLAGRETQYF. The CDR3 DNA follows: TGTGCCAGCAGTCCCGGACTAGCGGGAAGAGAGACCCAGTACTTC.